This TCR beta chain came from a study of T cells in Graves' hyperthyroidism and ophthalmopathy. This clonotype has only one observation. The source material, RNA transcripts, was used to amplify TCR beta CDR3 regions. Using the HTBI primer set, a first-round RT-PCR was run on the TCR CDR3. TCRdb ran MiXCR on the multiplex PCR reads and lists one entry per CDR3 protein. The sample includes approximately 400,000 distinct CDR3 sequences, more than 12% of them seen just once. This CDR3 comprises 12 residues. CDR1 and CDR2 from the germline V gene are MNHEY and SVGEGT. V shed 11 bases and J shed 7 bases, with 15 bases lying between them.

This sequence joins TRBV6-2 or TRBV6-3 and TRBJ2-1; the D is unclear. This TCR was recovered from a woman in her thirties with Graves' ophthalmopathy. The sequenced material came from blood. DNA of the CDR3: TGTGCCTCCGAGAACATCCGAAATGAGCAGTTCTTC. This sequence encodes CASENIRNEQFF.